This TCR beta chain was recorded in a study of control samples from healthy donors and cancer patients. This clone occurred once. Per germline, CDR1 LGHNA and CDR2 YNFKEQ. The ends were cut back, 1 base at V and 5 bases at J, with 16 bases in the middle. The CDR3 is 16 amino acids. Assay: immunoSEQ multiplex PCR; the TCRdb copy retains only in-frame clones and omits some. The sample lists tens of thousands of clones; around 85% were seen once. The sequenced material came from PBMCs. This clonotype was obtained from an older man with lung cancer. The chain links TRBV4-2 to TRBJ2-3; TRBD1 is a possible D gene (5 bases). The CDR3 nucleotides read TGTGCCAGCAGCCAAGCCGCGGCTAGTAGGGGAGATACGCAGTATTTT. Protein product: CASSQAAASRGDTQYF.